The 15 T cell receptor beta chains below were found in one sample sequenced in a study of cytotoxic CD8 clonotypes in ibrutinib-treated CLL. Clones were read by immunoSEQ multiplex PCR, and TCRdb kept only the in-frame ones, dropping some. The sample holds over 95,000 clones, 50% to 65% seen once. The sample was PBMCs, taken after 24 months of ibrutinib treatment. Receptors were obtained from a human donor with chronic lymphocytic leukemia.

The rearrangement uses TRBV6-5 and TRBJ1-1, with D unresolved. Trimming took 10 bases from V and 1 from J, leaving 7 bases between them. Germline V CDR1 and CDR2: MNHEY, SVGAGI. The CDR3 spans 11 residues. The CDR3 DNA follows: TGTGCCACCCAGCAGAACACTGAAGCTTTCTTT. Its protein product is CATQQNTEAFF.

This clone was seen a few times. This chain links TRBV18 with TRBJ1-2, with D unresolved. Trimming took off 3 bases at V and 2 bases at J, with 7 bases between the two ends. This CDR3 is 13 amino acids long. Germline CDR1 is KGHSH and CDR2 is LQKENI. CDR3 coding DNA: TGTGCCAGCTCACCGGGGTCGAACTATGGCTACACCTTC. It translates to CASSPGSNYGYTF.

This clone was found once. The gene calls are TRBV21-1 and TRBJ2-1; the table assigns TRBD2, which was not confirmed against the DNA. TRBV21-1 is termed a pseudogene. The CDR3 extends over 16 amino acids. The CDR3 nucleotides are TGTGCCAGCAGCAATGGGGCTAGCGGGGGAGGGAATGAGCAGTTCTTC. It encodes CASSNGASGGGNEQFF.

This clone showed up many times. The chain has TRBV2 and TRBJ2-3; 8 bases map to TRBD2. CDR1 is SNHLY and CDR2 is FYNNEI in the germline V gene. This CDR3 is 16 amino acids long. J lost 4 bases, V lost 6 bases, and 12 bases had no gene match. The CDR3 sequence: CASSLGVAGNPDTQYF. The CDR3, as DNA: TGTGCCAGCAGCCTCGGGGTAGCGGGGAATCCAGATACGCAGTATTTT.

This rearrangement joins TRBV6-5 to TRBJ1-1; D ambiguous. Germline V gives CDR1 MNHEY, CDR2 SVGAGI. The CDR3 runs to 13 residues. V lost 5 bases to trimming and J lost 1 base, with 8 bases between them. Here the CDR3 DNA reads TGTGCCAGCAGTCGGACTGAGAACACTGAAGCTTTCTTT. Protein sequence: CASSRTENTEAFF.

The chain carries TRBV2 and TRBJ1-1; 7 nucleotides line up with TRBD1. Germline V gene sequence: CDR1 SNHLY, CDR2 FYNNEI. CDR3 length: 12 amino acids. Losses at the gene ends were 7 bases for V and 10 bases for J; bases not matched to a gene: 9. CDR3 loop: CASIPQGGGAFF. The CDR3 region has the DNA TGTGCCAGCATTCCCCAGGGGGGTGGAGCTTTCTTT.

The CDR3 reads CAWSTGYEQYF. The DNA of the CDR3 is TGTGCCTGGAGTACGGGTTACGAGCAGTACTTC. The chain uses TRBV30 and TRBJ2-7; no clear D gene. The V gene's germline CDR1 is GTSNPN and CDR2 SVGIG (reference sequence). The CDR3 runs 11 residues. V was trimmed by 2 bases and J by 4 bases, leaving 6 bases between them.

V gene TRBV2 combines with J gene TRBJ2-1, with 9 positions matching TRBD2. Germline CDR1 is SNHLY and CDR2 is FYNNEI. The CDR3 runs to 16 residues. J lost 4 bases, V lost 4 bases, and 8 bases had no gene match. CDR3: CASSALGGGAYNEQFF. For the CDR3, the DNA is TGTGCCAGCAGTGCACTAGGCGGGGGGGCGTACAATGAGCAGTTCTTC.

The chain combines TRBV30 with TRBJ2-7, with 8 positions matching TRBD1. The CDR3 has 15 residues. V lost 2 bases, J lost 4 bases, and 10 bases stayed unmatched. Germline-derived CDR1 and CDR2 are GTSNPN and SVGIG (reference sequence). The CDR3: CAWSFGTGQTYEQYF. The CDR3 DNA reads as TGTGCCTGGAGTTTCGGGACAGGTCAGACTTACGAGCAGTACTTC.

The genes are TRBV30 and TRBJ1-2; no definite D call. Germline V gene sequence: CDR1 GTSNPN, CDR2 SVGIG (reference sequence). This CDR3 region has 12 residues. The V end lost 2 bases, the J end lost 8 bases, and 12 bases lay between the germline ends. The CDR3 loop is CAWSNGVWGYTF. CDR3 nucleotide sequence: TGTGCCTGGAGTAACGGGGTGTGGGGCTACACCTTC. Variable domain in full (rest from reference TRBV30 and TRBJ1-2): SQTIHQWPATLVQPVGSPLSLECTVEGTSNPNLYWYRQAAGRGLQLLFYSVGIGQISSEVPQNLSASRPQDRQFILSSKKLLLSDSGFYLCAWSNGVWGYTFGSGTRLTVV.

The chain is built from TRBV19 and TRBJ2-3; 7 nucleotides align to TRBD2. Trimming took 3 bases from V and 0 from J; bases not matched to a gene: 3. CDR3 size: 15 residues. Germline CDR1 reads LNHDA; CDR2 reads SQIVND (reference sequence). The CDR3 reads CASSMLGGSTDTQYF. The CDR3 nucleotides read TGTGCCAGTAGTATGCTCGGGGGGAGCACAGATACGCAGTATTTT.

The rearrangement links TRBV5-1 to TRBJ2-3, with D tentatively TRBD1 (6 bases). The length of the CDR3 is 15 residues. Germline V gene data show CDR1 as SGHRS and CDR2 as YFSETQ. V was pared by 0 bases and J by 4 bases, with 12 bases between. This chain's CDR3 is CASSLEGGYADTQYF. In DNA, the CDR3 is TGCGCCAGCAGCTTGGAAGGGGGTTATGCAGATACGCAGTATTTT.

This clone has a handful of counts. Additional DNA sequences in this sample encode the identical CDR3. V usage is TRBV7-9 and J usage is TRBJ1-6, with 7 bases identical to TRBD1. The J segment lost 9 bases and the V segment lost 1 base, leaving 3 bases of the junction unmatched. CDR1 is SEHNR, CDR2 FQNEAQ, per germline (reference sequence). The CDR3 contains 14 residues. The CDR3 region has the DNA TGTGCCAGCAGCTTAGGACAGGGTAGTTCACCCCTCCACTTT. It translates to CASSLGQGSSPLHF.

The chain employs TRBV7-9 and TRBJ1-2; D is perhaps TRBD1 (6 bases). This CDR3 is 16 amino acids long. Germline lookup yields CDR1 SEHNR and CDR2 FQNEAQ (reference sequence). Trimming left V 5 bases short and J 5 bases short, with 21 bases between. The CDR3 loop reads CASSRDRRLLPYGYTF. The CDR3 nucleotides read TGTGCCAGCAGCCGAGACAGGCGCCTTCTCCCTTATGGCTACACCTTC.

CDR3 in amino acids: CASSLYWEDGELFF. In nucleotides, the CDR3 is TGTGCCAGCAGCTTGTACTGGGAAGACGGGGAGCTGTTTTTT. The chain recombines TRBV7-2 with TRBJ2-2; D uncertain. Trimming stripped 3 bases from V and 7 bases from J, with 12 bases between. Germline values: CDR1 SGHTA, CDR2 FQGNSA. The CDR3 totals 14 residues.